The next 9 T cell receptor beta chains were all read from a single sample in a study of metastatic and nonmetastatic thyroid tumors (dated by TCRdb to 2020 to 2022). Before undergoing thyroid surgery, none of the patients had been given any kind of treatment. Library prep was done by PCR. The listed sequencing device is Illumina HiSeq 4000. The public sequencing data were trimmed at Q25 with fastp and processed into clonotypes with MiXCR by TCRdb, which kept only in-frame beta chains. Across this sample there are about 19,000 clones, with more than 35% seen only once. About 26% of the sample is taken by the ten largest. Specimen: tumor tissue. These receptors were obtained from a female donor with papillary thyroid cancer or a benign thyroid nodule (not recorded which). Some clones in this sample may be carry-over from other donors' samples.

This clone was seen a handful of times. The chain employs TRBV7-3 and TRBJ2-6; 8 nucleotides align to TRBD1. CDR1 is SGHTA and CDR2 is FQGTGA in the germline V gene. The CDR3 sequence is 18 residues long. With 5 bases clipped from V and 0 bases from J, the junction kept 9 bases outside the gene matches. CDR3 in amino acids: CASSPQGAAISGANVLTF. CDR3 DNA sequence: TGTGCCAGCAGCCCTCAGGGGGCGGCCATCTCTGGGGCCAACGTCCTGACTTTC.

The gene calls are TRBV6-1 and TRBJ1-4; the D is unclear. The ends were cut back, 2 bases at V and 8 bases at J, with 15 bases in the middle. From germline, CDR1 is MNHNS and CDR2 SASEGT. This CDR3 contains 15 residues. The chain's CDR3 is CASSERRDIMEKLFF. CDR3 DNA sequence: TGTGCCAGCAGTGAAAGGAGGGATATTATGGAAAAACTGTTTTTT.

This clone was seen a handful of times. The chain uses TRBV2 and TRBJ2-7; 10 positions agree with TRBD2. Germline V gives CDR1 SNHLY, CDR2 FYNNEI. The V segment lost 6 bases and the J segment 2 bases; nucleotides outside the gene matches: 7. The CDR3 totals 15 residues. DNA of the CDR3: TGTGCCAGCAGGGGACGGACTAGCGGTACCTACGAGCAGTACTTC. Its translation: CASRGRTSGTYEQYF.

This rearrangement joins TRBV6-1 to TRBJ2-3; TRBD2 matches at 16 bases. The CDR3 loop spans 16 amino acids. The V segment lost 6 bases and the J segment 3 bases; nucleotides outside the gene matches: 3. CDR1 is MNHNS and CDR2 is SASEGT in the germline V gene. CDR3 in DNA: TGTGCCAGCAGGGGACTAGCGGGAGGGGAGACAGATACGCAGTATTTT. This translates into CASRGLAGGETDTQYF.

This clone was counted between two and nine times. The CDR3 reads CASSDRGRGYTF. In nucleotides, the CDR3 is TGTGCCAGCAGTGACAGGGGGCGAGGCTACACCTTC. The chain recombines TRBV2 with TRBJ1-2; 8 positions match TRBD1. J was trimmed by 8 bases and V by 3 bases; bases with no gene match: 2. Germline V gene sequence: CDR1 SNHLY, CDR2 FYNNEI. The CDR3 loop spans 12 amino acids.

The chain joins TRBV13 to TRBJ2-2, with a possible D match to TRBD2 (5 bases). CDR3 length: 12 residues. Germline CDR1 reads PRHDT; CDR2 reads FYEKMQ (reference sequence). V lost 6 bases and J lost 4, with 6 bases in between. In DNA, the CDR3 is TGTGCCAGCAGGGCGGGCACCGGGGAGCTGTTTTTT. Encoded protein: CASRAGTGELFF.

In DNA form, the CDR3 reads TGTGCCAGCAGTGAGCTTGATGAGCAGTACTTC. As protein: CASSELDEQYF. V usage is TRBV6-1 and J usage is TRBJ2-7; no clear D gene. V was shortened by 3 bases and J by 7 bases, with 7 bases between the two germline ends. This CDR3 has 11 residues. CDR1 is MNHNS, CDR2 SASEGT, per germline.

V is TRBV6-1 and J is TRBJ2-7; D may be TRBD1 or TRBD2 (5 bases each). V lost 4 bases and J 4 bases, leaving 14 bases between the germline ends. This CDR3 spans 14 amino acids. Germline V gene sequence: CDR1 MNHNS, CDR2 SASEGT. The CDR3: CASSAGTASYEQYF. DNA for the CDR3: TGTGCCAGCAGTGCCGGGACCGCAAGTTACGAGCAGTACTTC.

The chain is built from TRBV6-1 and TRBJ2-2; no reliable D call. The CDR3 runs to 16 residues. V gave up 3 bases and J gave up 3 bases, with 14 bases separating them. Germline V gene sequence: CDR1 MNHNS, CDR2 SASEGT. Here the CDR3 reads CASSDHSTSDTGELFF. CDR3 in DNA: TGTGCCAGCAGTGACCATAGCACCTCGGACACCGGGGAGCTGTTTTTT.